This TCR beta chain was identified during a study of glioma-infiltrating T cells after dendritic cell vaccination. Overall study: Autologous tumor lysate-pulsed dendritic cell vaccination was given between the early 2000s and the early 2010s.

Time point: after dendritic cell vaccination, including at tumor progression/relapse. The CDR3 length is 16 residues. Looked up from germline, CDR1 is GTSNPN and CDR2 is SVGIG (reference sequence). With 2 bases removed from V and 2 bases from J, the gap between germline ends came to 18 bases. Libraries were prepared by immunoSEQ multiplex PCR; TCRdb keeps only in-frame clonotypes and omits some of them. The sample lists 110,000 or so clones; roughly 90% were seen once. The input for sequencing was blood, taken after dendritic cell vaccination. This sequence joins TRBV30 and TRBJ2-5; no clear D. This TCR was sampled from a human donor with glioblastoma. The CDR3 reads CAWSSRGNTIQETQYF. In nucleotides, the CDR3 is TGTGCCTGGAGTAGTAGAGGAAACACGATTCAAGAGACCCAGTACTTC.